These 5 T cell receptor beta chains came from one sample sequenced in a study of response to subunit inactivated influenza vaccine. Using its own MiXCR run on the RT-PCR reads, TCRdb lists one record per CDR3 protein. The sample has around 500,000 distinct CDR3 sequences, approximately 11% seen once. This material consisted of PBMCs from blood, taken roughly 47 days after vaccination. These TCRs come from a man aged 45 to 65 who received an inactivated influenza vaccine.

This clonotype was seen repeatedly, ten times or more. The CDR3 spells CASSLSGRYDEQYF. The CDR3 DNA follows: TGTGCCAGCAGCCTTAGCGGGAGGTACGACGAGCAGTACTTC. The chain carries TRBV9 and TRBJ2-7; 10 bases line up with TRBD2. The V segment lost 4 bases and the J segment 5 bases; nucleotides outside the gene matches: 6. Germline values: CDR1 SGDLS, CDR2 YYNGEE. The CDR3 has 14 amino acids.

V and J are TRBV11-2 and TRBJ2-7; D perhaps matches TRBD1 (5 bases). The germline gives CDR1 SGHAT, CDR2 FQNNGV. V dropped 6 bases and J dropped 2 bases, with 8 bases sitting between them. The CDR3 extends over 12 amino acids. The CDR3 sequence: CASRGQAYEQYF. In DNA, the CDR3 is TGTGCCAGCAGGGGGCAGGCCTACGAGCAGTACTTC.

This chain joins TRBV29-1 and TRBJ1-1; D not certain. CDR1 and CDR2 from the germline V gene are SQVTM and ANQGSEA. V dropped 0 bases and J dropped 2 bases, with 7 bases sitting between them. This CDR3 contains 13 residues. CDR3 nucleotide sequence: TGCAGCGTTGAAGATCCGAAAAACACTGAAGCTTTCTTT. Protein: CSVEDPKNTEAFF.

The rearrangement uses TRBV10-3 and TRBJ2-6; D is unresolved. Germline V gives CDR1 ENHRY, CDR2 SYGVKD. There are 16 residues in the CDR3. Trimming cost V 3 bases and J 0 bases, with 9 bases left between them. CDR3 in DNA: TGTGCCATCAGTGATCTGCTCAACTCTGGGGCCAACGTCCTGACTTTC. It encodes CAISDLLNSGANVLTF.

This clonotype was seen many times. This rearrangement joins TRBV12-3 or TRBV12-4 to TRBJ2-1; 11 nucleotides agree with TRBD2. This CDR3 has 16 amino acids. V gave up 5 bases and J gave up 7 bases; unmatched junction bases: 10. CDR3 sequence (DNA): TGTGCCAGCAGTCCACTCACTAGCGGGAGTTTTAATGAGCAGTTCTTC. This codes for CASSPLTSGSFNEQFF.